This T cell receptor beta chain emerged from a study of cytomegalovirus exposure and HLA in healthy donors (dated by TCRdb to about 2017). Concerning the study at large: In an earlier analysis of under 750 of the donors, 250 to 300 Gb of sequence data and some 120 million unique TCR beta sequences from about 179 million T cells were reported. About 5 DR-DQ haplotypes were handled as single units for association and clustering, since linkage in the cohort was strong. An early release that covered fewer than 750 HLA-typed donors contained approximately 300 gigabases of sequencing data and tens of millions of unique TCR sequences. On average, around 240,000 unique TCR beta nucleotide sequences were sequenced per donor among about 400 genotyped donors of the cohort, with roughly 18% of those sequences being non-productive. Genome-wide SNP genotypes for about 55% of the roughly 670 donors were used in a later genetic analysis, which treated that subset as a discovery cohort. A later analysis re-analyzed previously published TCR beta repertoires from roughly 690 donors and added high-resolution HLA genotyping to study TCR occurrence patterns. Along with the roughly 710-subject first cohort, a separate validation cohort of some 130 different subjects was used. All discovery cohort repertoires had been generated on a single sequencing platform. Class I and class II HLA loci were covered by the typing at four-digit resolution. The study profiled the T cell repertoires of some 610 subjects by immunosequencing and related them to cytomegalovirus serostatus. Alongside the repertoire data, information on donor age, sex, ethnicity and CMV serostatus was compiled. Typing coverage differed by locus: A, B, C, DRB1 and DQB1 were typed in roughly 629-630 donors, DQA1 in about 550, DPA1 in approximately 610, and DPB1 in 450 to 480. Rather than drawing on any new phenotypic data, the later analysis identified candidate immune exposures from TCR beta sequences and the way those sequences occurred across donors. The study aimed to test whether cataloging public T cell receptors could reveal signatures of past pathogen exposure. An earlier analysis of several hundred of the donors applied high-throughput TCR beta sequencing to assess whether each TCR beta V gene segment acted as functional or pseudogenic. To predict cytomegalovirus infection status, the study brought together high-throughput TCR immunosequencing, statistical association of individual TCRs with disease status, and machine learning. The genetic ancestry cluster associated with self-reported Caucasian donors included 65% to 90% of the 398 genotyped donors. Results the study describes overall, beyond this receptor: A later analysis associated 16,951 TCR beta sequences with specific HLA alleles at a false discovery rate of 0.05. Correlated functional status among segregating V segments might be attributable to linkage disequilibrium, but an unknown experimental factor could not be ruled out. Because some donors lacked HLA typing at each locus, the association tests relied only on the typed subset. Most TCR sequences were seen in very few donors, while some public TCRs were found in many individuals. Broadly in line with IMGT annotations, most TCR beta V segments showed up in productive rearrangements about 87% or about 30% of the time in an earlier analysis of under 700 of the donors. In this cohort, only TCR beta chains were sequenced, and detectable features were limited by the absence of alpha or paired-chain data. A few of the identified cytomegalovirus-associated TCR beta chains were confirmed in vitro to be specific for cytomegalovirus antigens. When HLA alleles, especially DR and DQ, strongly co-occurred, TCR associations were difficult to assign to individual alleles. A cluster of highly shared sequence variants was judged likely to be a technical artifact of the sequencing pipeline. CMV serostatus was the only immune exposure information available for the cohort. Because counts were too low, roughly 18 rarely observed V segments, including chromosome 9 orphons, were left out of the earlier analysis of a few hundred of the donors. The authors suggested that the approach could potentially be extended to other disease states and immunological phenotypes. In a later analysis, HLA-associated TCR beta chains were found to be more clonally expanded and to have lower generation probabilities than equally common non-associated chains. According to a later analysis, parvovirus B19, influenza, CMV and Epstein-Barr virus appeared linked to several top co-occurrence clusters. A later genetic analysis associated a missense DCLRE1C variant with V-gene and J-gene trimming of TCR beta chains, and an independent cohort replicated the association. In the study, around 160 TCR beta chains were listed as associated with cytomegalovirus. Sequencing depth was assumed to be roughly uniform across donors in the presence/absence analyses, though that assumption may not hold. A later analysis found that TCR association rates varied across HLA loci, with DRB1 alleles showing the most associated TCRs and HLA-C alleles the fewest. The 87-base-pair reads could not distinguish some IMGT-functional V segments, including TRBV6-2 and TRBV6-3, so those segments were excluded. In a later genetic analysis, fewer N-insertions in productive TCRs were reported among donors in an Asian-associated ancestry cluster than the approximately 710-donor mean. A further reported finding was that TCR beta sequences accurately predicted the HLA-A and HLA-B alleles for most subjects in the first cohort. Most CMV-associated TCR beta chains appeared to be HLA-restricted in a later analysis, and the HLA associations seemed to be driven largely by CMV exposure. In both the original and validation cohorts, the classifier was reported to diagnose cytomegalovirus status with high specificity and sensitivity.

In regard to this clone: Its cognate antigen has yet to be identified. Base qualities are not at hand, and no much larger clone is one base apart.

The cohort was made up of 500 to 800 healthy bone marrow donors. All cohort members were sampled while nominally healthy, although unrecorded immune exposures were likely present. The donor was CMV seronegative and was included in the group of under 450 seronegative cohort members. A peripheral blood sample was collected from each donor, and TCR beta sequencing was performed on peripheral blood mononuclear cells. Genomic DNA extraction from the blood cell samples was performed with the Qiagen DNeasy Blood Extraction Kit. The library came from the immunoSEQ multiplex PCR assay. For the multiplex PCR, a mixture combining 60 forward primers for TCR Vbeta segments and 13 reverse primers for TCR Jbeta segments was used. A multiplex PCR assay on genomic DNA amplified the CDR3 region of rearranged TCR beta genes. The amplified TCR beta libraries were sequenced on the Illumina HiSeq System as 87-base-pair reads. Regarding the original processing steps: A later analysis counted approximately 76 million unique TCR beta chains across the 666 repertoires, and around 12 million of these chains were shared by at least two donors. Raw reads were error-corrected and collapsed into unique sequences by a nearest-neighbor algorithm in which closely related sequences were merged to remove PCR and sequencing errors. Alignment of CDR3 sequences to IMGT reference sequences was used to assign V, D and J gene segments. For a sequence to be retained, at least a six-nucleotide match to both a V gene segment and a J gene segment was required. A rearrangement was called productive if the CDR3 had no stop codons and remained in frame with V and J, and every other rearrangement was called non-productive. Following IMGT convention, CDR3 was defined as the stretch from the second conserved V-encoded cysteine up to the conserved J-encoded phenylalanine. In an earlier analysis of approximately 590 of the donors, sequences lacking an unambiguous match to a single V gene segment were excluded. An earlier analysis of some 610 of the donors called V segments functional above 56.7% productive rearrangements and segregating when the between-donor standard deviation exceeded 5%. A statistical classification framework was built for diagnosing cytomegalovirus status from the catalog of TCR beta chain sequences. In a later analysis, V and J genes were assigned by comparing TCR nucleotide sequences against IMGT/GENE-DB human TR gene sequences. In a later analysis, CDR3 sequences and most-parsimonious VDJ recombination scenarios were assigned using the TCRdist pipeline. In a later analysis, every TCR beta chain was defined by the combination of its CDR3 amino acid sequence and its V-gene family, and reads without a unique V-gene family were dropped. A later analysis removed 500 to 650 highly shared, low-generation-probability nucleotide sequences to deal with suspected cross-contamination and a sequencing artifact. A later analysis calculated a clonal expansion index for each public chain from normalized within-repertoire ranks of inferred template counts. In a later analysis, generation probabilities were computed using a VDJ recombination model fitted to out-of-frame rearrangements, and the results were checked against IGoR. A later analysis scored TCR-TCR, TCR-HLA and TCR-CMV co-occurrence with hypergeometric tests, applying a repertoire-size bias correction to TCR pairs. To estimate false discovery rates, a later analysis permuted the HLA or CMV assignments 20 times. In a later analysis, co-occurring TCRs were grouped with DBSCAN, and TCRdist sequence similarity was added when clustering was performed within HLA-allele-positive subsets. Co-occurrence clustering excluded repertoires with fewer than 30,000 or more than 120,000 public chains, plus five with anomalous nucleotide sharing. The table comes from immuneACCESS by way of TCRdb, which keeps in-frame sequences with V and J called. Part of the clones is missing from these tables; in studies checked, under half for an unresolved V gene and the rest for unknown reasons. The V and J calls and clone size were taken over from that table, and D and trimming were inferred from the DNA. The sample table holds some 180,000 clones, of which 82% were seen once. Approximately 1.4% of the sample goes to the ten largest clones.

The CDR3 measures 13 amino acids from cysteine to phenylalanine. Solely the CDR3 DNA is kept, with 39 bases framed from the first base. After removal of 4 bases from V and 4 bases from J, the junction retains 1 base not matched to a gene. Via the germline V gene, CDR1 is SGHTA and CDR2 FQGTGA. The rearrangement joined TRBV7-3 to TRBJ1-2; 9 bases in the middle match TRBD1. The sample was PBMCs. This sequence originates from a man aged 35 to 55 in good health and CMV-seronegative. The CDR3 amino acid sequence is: CASSSTGGYGYTF. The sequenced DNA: TGTGCCAGCAGCTCGACAGGGGGCTATGGCTACACCTTC.